This T cell receptor (beta chain) was sequenced for a study of T cell clones after liver transplantation (dated by TCRdb to about 2019). Concerning the study at large: ITN030ST, the source of the samples, was a randomized trial that attempted immunosuppression withdrawal within 2 years of liver transplantation. Donor-reactive T cell clones were identified using TCRbeta sequencing after a pre-transplant mixed lymphocyte reaction and were then followed in post-transplant blood. As an antigen-independent comparator for the donor-reactive sequences, third party-reactive TCRbeta sequences from pre-transplant MLRs were identified as well. Three of the eight recipients were HCV-positive; the others were transplanted for non-autoimmune, non-viral indications. Subjects received no induction therapy and standard immunosuppression until randomization at 12-24 months post-transplant. To count as tolerant, a recipient had to stay completely off immunosuppression for at least one year without liver enzymes climbing beyond twice the upper limit of normal. Blood samples were collected pre-transplant, then pre-randomization ahead of withdrawal, and finally post-randomization once withdrawal had either been completed or failed. A cohort of 8 liver transplant recipients was studied, of whom 3 were classified as tolerant and 5 as non-tolerant.

About this clone: It lacks a known antigen. It has no much larger one-base neighbor in the sample; base qualities were not kept.

Beyond this particular receptor, the publication reports: Conclusions were preliminary, limited by small, heterogeneous patient numbers and non-standardized post-transplant time points. Donor-reactive sequences declined more than third party-reactive ones, suggesting partial antigen-specific deletion unrelated to withdrawal success. A significant post-transplant decrease in circulating donor-reactive CD4 TCRbeta sequences was observed in 5 of 8 subjects, irrespective of tolerance or HCV status. After accounting for repertoire turnover, donor-reactive detection was significantly reduced in 7 of 8 subjects for CD4 and 8 of 8 for CD8. Since no allograft tissue specimens were available, donor-reactive T cells may have migrated into the graft instead of being deleted. Low numbers of available donor cells limited the measurable donor-reactive repertoire in two subjects.

Thawed unstimulated PBMCs were stained for CD3, CD4 and CD8 and FACS-sorted into CD3+CD4+ and CD3+CD8+ populations. Each of the 8 studied subjects was randomized to immunosuppression withdrawal. The Qiagen DNeasy Blood and Tissue Kit was used for isolation of genomic DNA. V has 5 bases trimmed and J has 2 bases trimmed; junction bases matching no gene number 7. Via the germline V gene (reference sequence), CDR1 is PRHDT and CDR2 FYEKMQ. The CDR3 has 16 amino acids, counting the end cysteine and phenylalanine. The retained sequence is limited to the CDR3, 48 bases, with the frame set at the first base. High-throughput TCRbeta CDR3 sequencing of frozen genomic DNA was performed by immunoSEQ, including PCR amplification, mapping, bias correction and internal controls. In the authors' own workflow: Only productive rearrangements were retained, and each unique TCRbeta sequence was defined by its CDR3 nucleotide sequence together with its V and J gene. For a sequence to be called donor-reactive, it needed a frequency of at least 0.01% and at least 5-fold expansion in CFSE-low cells compared with unstimulated pre-transplant cells. Minimum frequency thresholds were set for each subject based on the unstimulated sample with the lowest template count, ensuring at least 90% detection power. Jensen-Shannon divergence between the top 1000 TCRbeta sequences post- versus pre-transplant served as the measure of repertoire turnover. Two-sided Fisher's exact tests were used to test for changes in the detection of donor-reactive sequences. This is the immuneACCESS table as TCRdb keeps it, with only in-frame sequences that have V and J called. A part of the clones is gone; compared with another copy, unresolved V genes explain less than half, and the rest is unexplained. V, J and clone size derive from that table, while D and trimming were established from the DNA sequence. The sample data list 12,000 to 15,000 clones, and more than 65% of these were observed just once. 28% of the sample belongs to the ten largest clones.

The receptor was isolated from a human patient who received a liver transplant. Following a transplant, a fraction of the T cells may be traceable to the graft donor. Source: CD8+ T cells from blood, taken around 4 years after liver transplant. This chain joins TRBV13 to TRBJ2-5, with 11 middle bases fitting TRBD2. The CDR3 here reads CASSILAGGGQETQYF. The nucleotide sequence reads TGTGCCAGCAGCATTCTAGCGGGGGGTGGTCAAGAGACCCAGTACTTC. When the CDR3 is completed using the reference TRBV13 and TRBJ2-5 genes on either side, the full variable domain is AAGVIQSPRHLIKEKRETATLKCYPIPRHDTVYWYQQGPGQDPQFLISFYEKMQSDKGSIPDRFSAQQFSDYHSELNMSSLELGDSALYFCASSILAGGGQETQYFGPGTRLLVL.